This passage covers 20 T cell receptor beta chains from one sample sequenced in a study of shared clonotypes between healthy human individuals. Method: immunoSEQ multiplex PCR; TCRdb's copy keeps in-frame clones and lacks some. The sample lists over a million clones, 98% seen once, with about 0.4% in the top ten. The sample comprised naive CD4+ T cells sorted from blood. The sample's subset: CD45RA+ positively selected. The receptor set was obtained from a man aged 30-40 years in good health.

J is TRBJ2-4 and V is TRBV2; maybe TRBD1 (5 bases). The CDR3 has 16 amino acids. Trimming took 7 bases from V and 3 from J, leaving 19 bases between them. Per germline, CDR1 SNHLY and CDR2 FYNNEI. The CDR3 is CASTQTRVRGKNIQYF. As DNA, the CDR3 is TGTGCCAGCACCCAGACCAGGGTCCGTGGCAAAAACATTCAGTACTTC.

The J gene is TRBJ2-1, the V gene TRBV7-9; possible D gene TRBD1, 6 bases. CDR1 is SEHNR and CDR2 is FQNEAQ in the germline V gene (reference sequence). The CDR3 spans 11 residues. Trimming shortened V by 4 bases and J by 10 bases, and 8 bases separated the two germline ends. The CDR3 nucleotides are TGTGCCAGCAGCTCGGGACAAGAGCAGTTCTTC. This gives the protein CASSSGQEQFF.

CDR3 nucleotides: TGTGCCAGCAGCGCGGGGACTAGCGGTTACAATGAGCAGTTCTTC. Amino acids: CASSAGTSGYNEQFF. The V call is TRBV2, the J call TRBJ2-1, with TRBD2 matching 11 bases. This CDR3 region has 15 residues. Trimming took 6 bases from V and 4 from J; bases not matched to a gene: 5. From germline, CDR1 is SNHLY and CDR2 FYNNEI.

The chain recombines TRBV9 with TRBJ2-2; D may be TRBD1 (6 bases). Germline values: CDR1 SGDLS, CDR2 YYNGEE. Trimming left V 4 bases short and J 5 bases short, with 12 bases between. CDR3 length equals 14 residues. CDR3 coding DNA: TGTGCCAGCAGCCCCCAGGGGTGGACCGGGGAGCTGTTTTTT. Its protein is CASSPQGWTGELFF.

The gene calls are TRBV5-1 and TRBJ2-2; D tentatively reads TRBD1 or TRBD2 (5 bases each). The CDR3 length is 15 residues. CDR1 SGHRS and CDR2 YFSETQ come from the germline V gene. Trimming left V 4 bases short and J 6 bases short, with 16 bases between. CDR3 loop: CASSTLGTAPGELFF. The CDR3 nucleotides read TGCGCCAGCAGCACCCTAGGGACCGCGCCCGGGGAGCTGTTTTTT. Looking up the rest from reference TRBV5-1 and TRBJ2-2 gives the full variable domain: KAGVTQTPRYLIKTRGQQVTLSCSPISGHRSVSWYQQTPGQGLQFLFEYFSETQRNKGNFPGRFSGRQFSNSRSEMNVSTLELGDSALYLCASSTLGTAPGELFFGEGSRLTVL.

This clone was found once. The rearrangement links TRBV4-3 to TRBJ2-5; D is ambiguous. CDR3 size: 11 residues. Germline V gene sequence: CDR1 LGHNA, CDR2 YSLEER. V was shortened by 3 bases and J by 2 bases, with 1 base between the two germline ends. In DNA, the CDR3 is TGCGCCAGCAGCCAGCAAGAGACCCAGTACTTC. Translating it yields CASSQQETQYF.

The chain links TRBV6-5 to TRBJ2-7, with D possibly being TRBD1 (5 bases). The CDR3 covers 13 residues. Germline V gene data show CDR1 as MNHEY and CDR2 as SVGAGI. The V and J ends lost 2 bases and 2 bases respectively, with 7 bases between them. CDR3 coding DNA: TGTGCCAGCAGTTACGGGGCCCCCTACGAGCAGTACTTC. The encoded protein is CASSYGAPYEQYF.

The chain is built from TRBV10-2 and TRBJ2-3, with no clear D. Trimming cost V 6 bases and J 5 bases, with 6 bases left between them. The CDR3 loop spans 11 amino acids. Germline CDR1 reads WSHSY; CDR2 reads SAAADI. CDR3 protein: CASRTLDTQYF. The CDR3, as DNA: TGCGCCAGCAGAACACTAGATACGCAGTATTTT.

This clone was found once. The rearrangement joins TRBV7-2 to TRBJ1-5; D call uncertain. The V and J ends lost 4 bases and 9 bases respectively, with 13 bases between them. The CDR3 loop spans 13 amino acids. CDR1 and CDR2 (germline): SGHTA, FQGNSA. CDR3: CASSSWKTGPQHF. CDR3 DNA sequence: TGTGCCAGCAGCTCGTGGAAGACTGGGCCCCAGCATTTT. Complete variable domain (other parts from reference TRBV7-2 and TRBJ1-5): GAGVSQSPSNKVTEKGKDVELRCDPISGHTALYWYRQSLGQGLEFLIYFQGNSAPDKSGLPSDRFSAERTGGSVSTLTIQRTQQEDSAVYLCASSSWKTGPQHFGDGTRLSIL.

This chain links TRBV9 with TRBJ1-1, with no clear D. Germline CDR1 and CDR2: SGDLS and YYNGEE. CDR3 size: 13 residues. V lost 1 base, J lost 6 bases, and 10 bases lay in between. CDR3 sequence reads: CASSVRSPPEAFF. For the CDR3, the DNA is TGTGCCAGCAGCGTAAGATCCCCCCCTGAAGCTTTCTTT.

The rearrangement joins TRBV27 to TRBJ2-3, with 9 bases lining up with TRBD1. This CDR3 comprises 18 residues. CDR1 and CDR2 from the germline V gene are MNHEY and SMNVEV (reference sequence). V shed 8 bases and J 3 bases; nucleotides not matched to a gene: 18. The CDR3: CASRQSFSDRGFTDTQYF. In DNA, the CDR3 is TGTGCCAGCCGTCAATCATTCTCGGACAGGGGTTTTACAGATACGCAGTATTTT.

J is TRBJ2-3 and V is TRBV29-1; TRBD1 might be the D (6 bases). The CDR3 covers 11 residues. Germline loops: CDR1 SQVTM, CDR2 ANQGSEA. Trimming removed 8 bases from V and 3 bases from J, with 9 bases in between. DNA for the CDR3: TGCAGCCTCCAGGGGACAGATACGCAGTATTTT. The encoded protein is CSLQGTDTQYF.

V usage is TRBV7-9 and J usage is TRBJ1-4, with TRBD1 matching 7 bases. The V and J ends lost 4 bases and 5 bases, in that order; junction bases with no gene match: 10. The CDR3 consists of 16 residues. The V gene's germline CDR1 is SEHNR and CDR2 FQNEAQ (reference sequence). CDR3 coding DNA: TGTGCCAGCAGCTATAGCCAGGGACAGATGAATGAAAAACTGTTTTTT. This translates into CASSYSQGQMNEKLFF.

The chain links TRBV7-2 to TRBJ2-1; D is perhaps TRBD1 (6 bases). Germline values: CDR1 SGHTA, CDR2 FQGNSA. Trimming pared 6 bases from V and 4 bases from J, leaving 16 bases between. The CDR3 is made up of 15 amino acids. CDR3 sequence: CASSSPGHGYNEQFF. Written as DNA, the CDR3 is TGTGCCAGCAGTTCACCGGGACACGGATACAATGAGCAGTTCTTC.

CDR3 amino acids: CASSLSSGGAYEQYF. The CDR3 DNA follows: TGTGCCAGCAGCTTATCGTCAGGGGGTGCCTACGAGCAGTACTTC. The chain employs TRBV7-9 and TRBJ2-7, with 7 positions matching TRBD1. From germline, CDR1 is SEHNR and CDR2 FQNEAQ (reference sequence). Trimming took 2 bases from V and 2 from J; bases not matched to a gene: 6. The CDR3 sequence is 15 residues long.

J is TRBJ1-1 and V is TRBV2; D uncertain. Per germline, CDR1 SNHLY and CDR2 FYNNEI. The CDR3 is 12 amino acids. The germline V and J ends were trimmed by 6 bases and 9 bases, with 14 bases remaining between them. The CDR3: CASRSEGGQAFF. In nucleotides, the CDR3 is TGTGCCAGCAGATCCGAGGGAGGCCAAGCTTTCTTT. The full variable domain, with the rest looked up from reference TRBV2 and TRBJ1-1, is EPEVTQTPSHQVTQMGQEVILRCVPISNHLYFYWYRQILGQKVEFLVSFYNNEISEKSEIFDDQFSVERPDGSNFTLKIRSTKLEDSAMYFCASRSEGGQAFFGQGTRLTVV.

This clone came up once. This CDR3 is CASSLGPTSGSTDTQYF. Here the CDR3 DNA reads TGTGCCAGCAGCTTAGGGCCGACTAGCGGGAGCACAGATACGCAGTATTTT. This chain joins TRBV11-3 and TRBJ2-3, with 10 nucleotides matching TRBD2. CDR1 and CDR2 from the germline V gene are SGHNT and YENEEA. Unmatched junction bases numbered 4, after V lost 1 base and J lost 0 bases. The CDR3 sequence is 17 residues long.

The chain is built from TRBV11-1 and TRBJ2-1, with no clear D. The germline gives CDR1 SGHAT, CDR2 FQDESV (reference sequence). Between the trimmed V and J ends, which lost 2 bases and 9 bases, there was a span of 11 bases. The CDR3 spans 13 residues. The CDR3 DNA reads TGTGCCAGCAGCTTAACCGTTCTGAGTGAGCAGTTCTTC. Protein: CASSLTVLSEQFF.

This sequence joins TRBV5-6 and TRBJ1-2; the D gene is possibly TRBD1 (5 bases). Per germline, CDR1 SGHDT and CDR2 YYEEEE. This CDR3 has 15 amino acids. Trimming cost V 4 bases and J 4 bases, with 17 bases left between them. The CDR3 here is CASSQRGGTFYGYTF. The CDR3 nucleotides are TGTGCCAGCAGCCAAAGGGGCGGGACCTTCTATGGCTACACCTTC.

The chain couples TRBV6-5 to TRBJ1-1; TRBD1 matches at 8 bases. This CDR3 contains 16 residues. Germline-derived CDR1 and CDR2 are MNHEY and SVGAGI. The junction had 9 bases not matched to a gene; V was cut back by 3 bases and J by 3 bases. CDR3 nucleotides: TGTGCCAGCAGTTATGGGAGTACAGGGGGGTACACTGAAGCTTTCTTT. Translating gives CASSYGSTGGYTEAFF.